This T cell receptor (beta chain) was identified in a study of blood T cell repertoires in COVID-19. V was shortened by 2 bases and J by 6 bases, with 21 bases between the two germline ends. The CDR3 loop spans 16 amino acids. In germline, CDR1 is SGHDT, CDR2 YYEEEE. The method was immunoSEQ multiplex PCR; TCRdb's version includes in-frame clones alone and lacks a portion of them. The sample includes roughly 200,000 clones, 80% to 90% of them seen just once. What was sequenced was peripheral blood. The receptor comes from a human donor with active or convalescent COVID-19. The donor label of this sample is uncertain. This chain links TRBV5-6 with TRBJ2-7; perhaps TRBD2 as D (6 bases). The DNA of the CDR3 is TGTGCCAGCAGCTTCCTAGTTTCCGGAGGGCCCGGCGAGCAGTACTTC. It specifies CASSFLVSGGPGEQYF.